This TCR beta chain derives from a study of blood T cell repertoires in COVID-19. Overall study context: Researchers got acute and convalescent COVID-19 samples from the United States, Italy and Spain. T cells, B-cell-depleted T cells, or PBMCs supplied cDNA or gDNA.

Using immunoSEQ multiplex PCR, the repertoire was profiled, and TCRdb retains in-frame clones only, with some absent. The table records some 100,000 clones, roughly 70% of them present only once. The ends were cut back, 8 bases at V and 0 bases at J, with 14 bases in the middle. Germline V lookup: CDR1 MNHEY, CDR2 SVGAGI. The CDR3 totals 15 residues. The receptor was isolated from an older man with COVID-19, enrolled during active disease. V gene TRBV6-5 combines with J gene TRBJ1-5, with a tentative D call TRBD1 (5 bases). The sample taken for sequencing was peripheral blood. The DNA of the CDR3 is TGTGCCAGCCGCGTAACGGGACTTAGCAATCAGCCCCAGCATTTT. Amino acid sequence: CASRVTGLSNQPQHF.